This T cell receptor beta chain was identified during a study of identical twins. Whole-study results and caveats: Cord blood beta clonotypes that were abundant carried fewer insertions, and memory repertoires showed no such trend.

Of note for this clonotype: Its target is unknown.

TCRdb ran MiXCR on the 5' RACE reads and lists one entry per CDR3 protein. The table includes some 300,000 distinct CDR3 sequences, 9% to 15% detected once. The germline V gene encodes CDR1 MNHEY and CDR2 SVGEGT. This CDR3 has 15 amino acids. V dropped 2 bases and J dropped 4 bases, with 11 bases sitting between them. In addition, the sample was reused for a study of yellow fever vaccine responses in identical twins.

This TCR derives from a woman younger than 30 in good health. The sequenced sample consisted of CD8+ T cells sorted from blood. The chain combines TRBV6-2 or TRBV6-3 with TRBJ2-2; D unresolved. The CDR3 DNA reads TGTGCCAGCAGTTACGAACACCGAGGCACCGGGGAGCTGTTTTTT. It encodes CASSYEHRGTGELFF.